The clone carrying this TCR beta chain was detected only a few times. Its antigen is as yet unknown. As for treatment: about 20 received Ad26.COV2.S at low or high dose, single or two shots; roughly five received placebo; per-sample allocation not given. Specimen acquisition occurred on day 63 following the initial vaccine or placebo injection. Measured with immunoSEQ multiplex PCR; TCRdb has only the in-frame clones, and not every one. Of 300,000 to 350,000 clones in the sample, about 86% were seen once. The data derive from a study of Ad26.COV2.S vaccination and SARS-CoV-2 variants. The study's findings and limits: There was a possibility that the TCR breadth and depth analyses underestimated total T cell responses.

The sequence came from a person between 18 and 65 years old who received the Ad26.COV2.S COVID-19 vaccine or a placebo. The sample was peripheral blood, taken in a trial of Ad26.COV2.S vaccine versus placebo.

The CDR3 protein is CASSQDPGRDISYEQYF. CDR3 nucleotides: TGCGCCAGCAGCCAAGATCCAGGCCGGGACATATCCTACGAGCAGTACTTC. The gene calls are TRBV4-1 and TRBJ2-7; TRBD1 is a possible D gene (6 bases). This CDR3 spans 17 amino acids. In germline, CDR1 is MGHRA, CDR2 YSYEKL. The V gene lost 0 bases and the J gene lost 1 base, with 16 bases spanning the gap.